This T cell receptor (beta chain) was sequenced for a study of blood T cell dynamics during melanoma immunotherapy (dated by TCRdb to about 2020). In terms of the full investigation: All patients had metastatic melanoma and were given first-line pembrolizumab or nivolumab plus ipilimumab as standard of care in the United Kingdom. Peripheral T cell receptor repertoires of metastatic melanoma patients were profiled before and after one cycle of checkpoint inhibitor therapy to find early correlates of response. The training cohort consisted of consecutive patients, while an additional independent group of patients from the same centre was pooled to form an external validation set. The research as a whole found: The study was unable to establish whether the T cell clones driving the repertoire changes were melanoma-specific or instead reflected general immune activation. Patients who later achieved disease control showed a bifurcated PBMC repertoire reorganization at W3, with increased clonality or increased diversity, unlike progressors. The relatively small sample size was recognized as a factor that could limit how well the results generalize.

Taken with the paper, the label for time point translates to: week 3, after first cycle of checkpoint inhibitor. Blood samples were taken before treatment (T0) and at week 3 (W3), following the first cycle of checkpoint blockade. Except for a couple of patients with rapid clinical progression, response was assessed 12 weeks after the first infusion by RECIST 1.1; disease control meant complete response, partial response or stable disease. Patients were not eligible if they had prior systemic cancer treatment, concomitant immunosuppressant therapy or synchronous other active malignancies. Bulk PBMC and plasma cell-free DNA were both sequenced for TCR beta so that circulating cells and T cell turnover could be tracked. PBMC were isolated from blood with Lymphoprep and SepMate tubes, followed by red cell lysis. DNA from PBMC and sorted T cell subsets was extracted with QIAamp DNA Blood Mini kits. Notes on this clone: The target of this receptor is not known. No base quality values were provided; no much bigger clone lies one nucleotide off.

There are 15 amino acids in the CDR3, from cysteine to phenylalanine inclusive. Solely the CDR3 DNA is kept, with 45 bases framed from the first base. V and J are truncated by 2 bases and 2 bases respectively, leaving an intervening sequence of 14 bases. As encoded in the germline V gene (reference sequence), CDR1 is GTSNPN while CDR2 is SVGIG. Every bulk PBMC sample was loaded with the same fixed amount of around 330 ng of DNA. The immunoSEQ TCRb Assay kit was used according to manufacturer instructions to amplify TCR beta CDR3 sequences from genomic DNA. The KAPA Library Quantification Kit for Illumina platforms was used to quantify the pooled libraries by qPCR. Pooled libraries were clustered at roughly 0.6-1.2 pM and sequenced on an Illumina NextSeq 500. The paper's processing steps were these. The TCR data were analyzed using immunoSEQ ANALYZER and the R LymphoSeq package. A rearrangement efficiency score was calculated as productive divided by the sum of productive and non-productive CDR3 sequences. Clonality was measured with the Gini coefficient and diversity with the Renyi index at alpha=1, compared pairwise between timepoints within each patient. Clonal relatedness, based on an edit distance of 3, and repertoire similarity, based on the Bhattacharyya coefficient, were both computed in LymphoSeq. To classify response, a linear discriminant analysis based on week-3 changes in clonality and diversity was built with the R MASS and caret packages. Here the immuneACCESS table is served through TCRdb, limited to in-frame sequences with V and J called. Missing clones are a known gap in these copies; in checked studies unresolved V genes cover under half, and the rest lacks a known reason. V, J and clone size were drawn from that table, and D and trimming were deduced from the DNA. For this sample the table gives approximately 20,000 clones, of which 70% to 90% were detected only once. The top ten hold around 7% of the sample.

Here the sequenced sample was blood, taken from a patient treated with checkpoint blockade. The clonotype comes from a human donor with melanoma. This receptor chain uses TRBV30 and TRBJ2-3; the D segment could be TRBD1, given 6 matching bases. The DNA sequence follows: TGTGCCTGGAGTCGACAGGACATTCACACAGATACGCAGTATTTT. The encoded protein is CAWSRQDIHTDTQYF.